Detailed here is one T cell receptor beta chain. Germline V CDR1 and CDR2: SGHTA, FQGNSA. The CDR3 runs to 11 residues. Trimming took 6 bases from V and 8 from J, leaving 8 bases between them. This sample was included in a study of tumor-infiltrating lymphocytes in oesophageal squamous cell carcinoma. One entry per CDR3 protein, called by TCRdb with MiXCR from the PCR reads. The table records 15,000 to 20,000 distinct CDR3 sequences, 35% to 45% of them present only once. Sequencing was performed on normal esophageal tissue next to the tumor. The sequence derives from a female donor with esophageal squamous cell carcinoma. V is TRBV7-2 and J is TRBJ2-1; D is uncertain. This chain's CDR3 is CASSLHYEQFF. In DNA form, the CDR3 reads TGTGCCAGCAGTCTCCACTATGAGCAGTTCTTC.